Below, 22 T cell receptor beta chains from the same sample are listed, as sequenced in a study of tissue T cells after allogeneic stem cell transplantation. Some clones are missing from TCRdb's copy, which holds only in-frame ones; the method was immunoSEQ multiplex PCR. The sample shows about 50,000 clones, roughly 73% of them seen only once. The sample was sorted cells pooled from one or two spleens. Receptors originate from a pool of C57BL/6 mice in good health.

Regarding this clone: Gene names are the mouse ones. Incomplete CDR3 DNA: TGTGCCTGGAGTCGGGACTGGGGGAACTATGCTGAGCAGTTC. Amino acids: CAWSRDWGNYAEQF. From start to end, the CDR3 is CAWSRDWGNYAEQFF. The chain uses TRBV31 and TRBJ2-1; 11 bases match TRBD2. The DNA ends 1 residue before the CDR3 does, and the rest of the CDR3 is filled in from the germline J gene. V trimming: 1 base; J trimming: 1 base; junction bases outside the gene matches: 0. From germline, CDR1 is GKSSPN and CDR2 SITVG. This CDR3 has 15 residues. The whole variable domain, filled in from reference TRBV31 and TRBJ2-1, reads AQTIHQWPVAEIKAVGSPLSLGCTIKGKSSPNLYWYWQATGGTLQQLFYSITVGQVESVVQLNLSASRPKDDQFILSTEKLLLSHSGFYLCAWSRDWGNYAEQFFGPGTRLTVL.

On this clone: The gene names given are mouse names. Read data end 1 residue before the CDR3 end; the end is taken from the germline J gene. This chain links TRBV19 with TRBJ1-3; the D is unclear. The CDR3 runs to 15 residues. V lost 1 base to trimming and J lost 0 bases, with 8 bases between them. CDR1 is FNHDT, CDR2 SITEND, per germline (reference sequence). The CDR3 bases that were read are TGTGCCAGCAGTATACGACATTATTCTGGAAATACGCTCTAT. It codes for CASSIRHYSGNTLY. The entire CDR3 reads CASSIRHYSGNTLYF.

Comment on this clone: The listed genes are named as in mouse. The read gets to within 1 residue of the CDR3 end, and the germline J gene fills in the rest. This chain joins TRBV13-2 and TRBJ2-5; 8 nucleotides align to TRBD2. Germline lookup yields CDR1 NNHNN and CDR2 SYGAGS (reference sequence). V dropped 3 bases and J dropped 2; count of bases not matched to a gene: 8. CDR3 size: 16 residues. CDR3 residues: CASGARGGAGQDTQYF. Incomplete CDR3 DNA: TGTGCCAGCGGTGCCCGGGGGGGCGCGGGCCAAGACACCCAGTAC.

This clone was counted only a few times. Gene and germline names: mouse. The sequenced fragment ends 1 residue before the CDR3 boundary, so the rest is inferred from the germline J gene. J is TRBJ2-7 and V is TRBV13-3; 12 bases are shared with TRBD2. This CDR3 region has 15 residues. Per the germline V gene, CDR1 is NNHDY and CDR2 is SYVADS. The junction had 5 bases not matched to a gene; V was cut back by 3 bases and J by 4 bases. CDR3 amino acids: CASSGDWGASYEQYF. The DNA read from the CDR3 is TGTGCCAGCAGTGGGGACTGGGGGGCTTCTTATGAACAGTAC.

Notes on this clone: All gene names here are mouse names. The read finishes 1 residue shy of the CDR3 end, and the germline J gene is used to complete it. The chain carries TRBV13-3 and TRBJ1-4, with D possibly TRBD1 on 5 matching bases. There are 11 residues in the CDR3. The V end was cut by 9 bases, the J end by 7 bases, with 10 bases between. Germline V gives CDR1 NNHDY, CDR2 SYVADS. The part of the CDR3 DNA that was read is TGTGCCACCAGGGAGCGCGAAAGATTATTT. It is translated as CATRERERLF. The complete CDR3 reads CATRERERLFF.

About this clone: Germline and genes: mouse. The sequenced fragment ends 1 residue before the CDR3 boundary, so the rest is inferred from the germline J gene. The gene calls are TRBV19 and TRBJ2-5; perhaps TRBD2 as D (6 bases). The CDR3 extends over 14 amino acids. Trimming pared 2 bases from V and 2 bases from J, leaving 9 bases between. CDR1 and CDR2 (germline): FNHDT, SITEND (reference sequence). The CDR3 DNA, read in part, is TGTGCCAGCAGTATGGTCTGGGGCCAAGACACCCAGTAC. Translating it yields CASSMVWGQDTQY. The whole CDR3 reads CASSMVWGQDTQYF.

Comment on this clone: Each gene name is a mouse one. The read terminates 1 residue ahead of where the CDR3 ends, so the germline J gene completes it. The J gene is TRBJ2-7, the V gene TRBV24; the match to TRBD2 covers 12 bases. Germline-derived CDR1 and CDR2 are KGHTA and FRNEEI. J was trimmed by 7 bases and V by 1 base; bases with no gene match: 5. The CDR3 sequence is 15 residues long. The CDR3 here is CASSLSTGGAQEQYF. The CDR3 bases that were read are TGTGCCAGCAGTCTGTCGACTGGGGGGGCGCAAGAACAGTAC.

Comment on this clone: Germline and genes here are mouse. The CDR3 here is CASSAGGNTGQLYF. The CDR3 DNA, read in part, is TGTGCCAGCAGTGCCGGGGGAAACACCGGGCAGCTCTAC. This chain uses TRBV13-3 with TRBJ2-2, with D possibly being TRBD1 or TRBD2 (5 bases each). Sequencing ends 1 residue short of the CDR3 end; the germline J gene provides the rest. CDR1 and CDR2 (germline): NNHDY, SYVADS. There are 14 residues in the CDR3. V lost 3 bases to trimming and J lost 1 base, with 7 bases between them.

Only a few counts were recorded for this clone. Genes here carry mouse names. The CDR3 sequence: CASSERLGGNTGQLYF. The sequenced CDR3 bases are TGTGCCAGCAGTGAGAGACTGGGGGGGAACACCGGGCAGCTCTAC. The genes are TRBV13-3 and TRBJ2-2; 11 nucleotides align to TRBD2. The read ends 1 residue before the CDR3 terminus; that terminus is restored from the germline J gene. V was pared by 2 bases and J by 2 bases, with 2 bases of the junction left unmatched. The CDR3 is 16 residues long. Germline V gene lookup returns CDR1 NNHDY and CDR2 SYVADS.

As regards this clone: Gene names refer to mouse genes. The read ends 1 residue early relative to the CDR3; the germline J gene fills the gap. This sequence joins TRBV12-2 and TRBJ1-4; 12 nucleotides align to TRBD1. Trimming removed 4 bases from V and 3 bases from J; junction bases left unmatched: 5. Germline CDR1 and CDR2: SGHLS and HYDKME. This CDR3 comprises 16 residues. CDR3 DNA, as far as it was read: TGTGCCAGCTCCCTTGGGACAGGGGGCGCCAACGAAAGATTATTT. Protein sequence: CASSLGTGGANERLF. The full CDR3 is CASSLGTGGANERLFF. Drawing the rest from reference TRBV12-2 and TRBJ1-4, the complete variable domain is NSGVVQSPRYIIKGKGERSILKCIPISGHLSVAWYQQTQGQELKFFIQHYDKMERDKGNLPSRFSVQQFDDYHSEMNMSALELEDSAVYFCASSLGTGGANERLFFGHGTKLSVL.

This clone was detected only a few times. The gene names here belong to mouse. The read comes to an end 1 residue before the CDR3 does, leaving the germline J gene to fill in the end. The rearrangement links TRBV13-2 to TRBJ2-7; 10 bases agree with TRBD2. The CDR3 sequence is 14 residues long. Germline V gives CDR1 NNHNN, CDR2 SYGAGS (reference sequence). J was trimmed by 6 bases and V by 4 bases; bases with no gene match: 7. Incomplete CDR3 DNA: TGTGCCAGCGGTCGTCGGGACTGGGGCCCTGAACAGTAC. It translates to CASGRRDWGPEQY. The whole CDR3 reads CASGRRDWGPEQYF.

As for this clone: Mouse gene names and germline throughout. Sequencing ends 1 residue short of the CDR3 end; the germline J gene provides the rest. This chain connects TRBV19 to TRBJ1-4, with 7 nucleotides matching TRBD1. CDR1 and CDR2 from the germline V gene are FNHDT and SITEND (reference sequence). The CDR3 runs 15 residues. Trimming removed 4 bases from V and 3 bases from J; junction bases left unmatched: 6. The sequenced CDR3 bases are TGTGCCAGCAGTTTCCGACAGGGTGCCAACGAAAGATTATTT. Amino acids: CASSFRQGANERLF. The entire CDR3 sequence reads CASSFRQGANERLFF.

Regarding this clone: Germline and genes: mouse. The read ends 1 residue before the CDR3 terminus; that terminus is restored from the germline J gene. The chain carries TRBV16 and TRBJ2-7; 10 bases line up with TRBD2. The V gene's germline CDR1 is SGHSA and CDR2 FRNQAP. J gave up 3 bases and V 3 bases, and 2 bases lay outside the gene matches. The CDR3 runs to 14 residues. CDR3 amino acids: CASSLGTGDYEQYF. The part of the CDR3 DNA that was read is TGTGCAAGCAGCTTGGGGACTGGGGACTATGAACAGTAC. Together with reference TRBV16 and TRBJ2-7, the CDR3 gives the full variable domain: NAGVIQTPRHKVTGKGQEATLWCEPISGHSAVFWYRQTIVQGLEFLTYFRNQAPIDDSGMPKERFSAQMPNQSHSTLKIQSTQPQDSAVYLCASSLGTGDYEQYFGPGTRLTVL.

As for this clone: These gene names are mouse names. With the read ending 1 residue before the CDR3 end, the germline J gene is used to fill in that end. The chain combines TRBV14 with TRBJ2-5, with 9 bases that match TRBD2. Germline CDR1 and CDR2: SGHDT and FRDEAV. The CDR3 contains 15 residues. Trimming at V came to 1 base and at J to 0 bases, leaving 0 bases not matched to a gene. The sequenced CDR3 bases are TGTGCCAGCAGTTTCCTGGGGGGGAACCAAGACACCCAGTAC. Its protein product is CASSFLGGNQDTQY. The CDR3 in full is CASSFLGGNQDTQYF.

Worth noting for this clone: Gene names denote mouse genes. The sequenced fragment ends 1 residue before the CDR3 boundary, so the rest is inferred from the germline J gene. V is TRBV1 and J is TRBJ2-4; the match to TRBD1 covers 7 bases. Germline CDR1 reads NSQYPW; CDR2 reads LRSPGD (reference sequence). The V gene end was trimmed by 4 bases and the J gene end by 3 bases; junction bases not matched to a gene: 4. The CDR3 is 14 amino acids. Partial CDR3 DNA: TGCACCTGCAGTGACAGGGGAGGGCAAAACACCTTGTAC. Its protein product is CTCSDRGGQNTLY. The whole CDR3 reads CTCSDRGGQNTLYF.

Points on this clone: Any gene name here is a mouse gene name. The read ends 1 residue early relative to the CDR3; the germline J gene fills the gap. V usage is TRBV2 and J usage is TRBJ1-6; D unresolved. TRBJ1-6 is sorted into the ORF group, with uncertain function. The V gene's germline CDR1 is LGHNA and CDR2 YSYQKL. Trimming pared 1 base from V and 4 bases from J, leaving 8 bases between. CDR3 length: 15 residues. Partial CDR3 DNA: TGTGCCAGCAGCCAAGGAAACAGATATAATTCGCCCCTCTAC. It specifies CASSQGNRYNSPLY. The full CDR3 sequence reads CASSQGNRYNSPLYF.

Comment on this clone: Mouse gene names and germline throughout. The read stops 1 residue short of the end of the CDR3; the missing end is completed from the germline J gene. The V gene is TRBV3, the J gene TRBJ2-7; TRBD1 is a possible D gene (6 bases). Germline CDR1 and CDR2: SNHLY and FYNGKV (reference sequence). The V and J ends lost 2 bases and 4 bases respectively, with 9 bases between them. The CDR3 contains 13 residues. CDR3: CASSLRDIYEQYF. The part of the CDR3 DNA that was read is TGTGCCAGCAGCTTACGGGACATATATGAACAGTAC.

A word on this clone: Germline and genes here are mouse. Read sequence stops 1 residue before the CDR3 end, and the germline J gene provides the missing end. The gene calls are TRBV2 and TRBJ2-7; tentatively, D is TRBD1 (6 bases). The CDR3 length is 14 residues. The V end lost 0 bases, the J end lost 5 bases, and 11 bases lay between the germline ends. The V gene's germline CDR1 is LGHNA and CDR2 YSYQKL. Incomplete CDR3 DNA: TGTGCCAGCAGCCAAGAAAGGACAGAAAATGAACAGTAC. As protein: CASSQERTENEQY. The whole CDR3 protein reads CASSQERTENEQYF.

About this clone: Germline and genes here are mouse. The read gets to within 1 residue of the CDR3 end, and the germline J gene fills in the rest. J is TRBJ2-5 and V is TRBV29, with 11 bases lining up with TRBD2. J gave up 2 bases and V 6 bases, and 4 bases lay outside the gene matches. The CDR3 contains 15 residues. The germline V gene encodes CDR1 MSHET and CDR2 SYDVDS. The DNA read from the CDR3 is TGTGCTAGCAGCCCAGGGACTGGGGGCCAAGACACCCAGTAC. This gives the protein CASSPGTGGQDTQY. The complete CDR3 sequence is CASSPGTGGQDTQYF.

Concerning this clone itself: The germline and genes are mouse ones. Read data end 1 residue before the CDR3 end; the end is taken from the germline J gene. V and J are TRBV1 and TRBJ1-1; D gene ambiguous. Germline CDR1 and CDR2: NSQYPW and LRSPGD (reference sequence). V was clipped by 7 bases and J by 3 bases, with 9 bases between them. The CDR3 contains 12 residues. The CDR3 sequence is CTCTLKYTEVFF. The part of the CDR3 DNA that was read is TGCACCTGCACGCTAAAATACACAGAAGTCTTC. The whole variable domain, filled in from reference TRBV1 and TRBJ1-1, reads VTLLEQNPRWRLVPRGQAVNLRCILKNSQYPWMSWYQQDLQKQLQWLFTLRSPGDKEVKSLPGADYLATRVTDTELRLQVANMSQGRTLYCTCTLKYTEVFFGKGTRLTVV.

Turning to this clone: The gene names here belong to mouse. The read finishes 1 residue shy of the CDR3 end, and the germline J gene is used to complete it. The genes are TRBV31 and TRBJ2-4, with TRBD2 matching over 8 bases. Germline assignment: CDR1 GKSSPN and CDR2 SITVG. After removal of 0 bases from V and 8 bases from J, the junction contained 4 bases not matched to a gene. The length of the CDR3 is 13 residues. The CDR3 loop reads CAWSLWGEVTLYF. The sequenced part of the CDR3 DNA is TGTGCCTGGAGTCTCTGGGGGGAGGTCACCTTGTAC.

Turning to this clone: Germline and genes here are mouse. Sequencing ends 1 residue short of the CDR3 end; the germline J gene provides the rest. The gene calls are TRBV13-2 and TRBJ1-5; no clear D. V lost 2 bases, J lost 5 bases, and 5 bases lay in between. Germline CDR1 reads NNHNN; CDR2 reads SYGAGS (reference sequence). The CDR3 is 12 residues long. CDR3 DNA, as far as it was read: TGTGCCAGCGGTGACAGTTACCAGGCTCCGCTT. Protein sequence: CASGDSYQAPL. From start to end, the CDR3 is CASGDSYQAPLF.